The rows below give T cell receptor beta chains drawn from one sample of a study of response to subunit inactivated influenza vaccine. TCRdb re-called the RT-PCR reads through MiXCR, storing one row per CDR3 protein. The data show about 160,000 distinct CDR3 sequences, with 9.5% to 13% seen just once and around an eighth held by the top ten. The sequencing used non-naive T cells sorted from PBMCs, collected more than 35 days after vaccination. Receptors originate from a man in his forties or fifties who received an inactivated influenza vaccine. The CDR3 runs from the conserved cysteine through the conserved F or W. D genes are given only for firm matches. For some rows the clone size is stated as once, few or many, or as a class when expanded; others skip it.

j_gene,v_gene,abundance,d_gene,CDR3nt,CDR3aa
TRBJ2-7,TRBV6-2/TRBV6-3,few,TRBD1,TGTGCCACCACCCGAACAGGGGGCACCTACGAGCAGTACTTC,CATTRTGGTYEQYF
TRBJ2-7,TRBV7-8,many,TRBD2,TGTGCCAGCAGCCGGGGGACTAGCGGGATTCTTACCTACGAGCAGTACTTC,CASSRGTSGILTYEQYF
TRBJ2-2,TRBV5-1,many,NA,TGCGCCAGCAGCCGCCAGACAGGCAACACCGGGGAGCTGTTTTTT,CASSRQTGNTGELFF
TRBJ1-6,TRBV30,few,NA,TGTGCCTGGAGTGTACTTTCGATACTCCACTTT,CAWSVLSILHF
TRBJ2-7,TRBV7-9,many,NA,TGTGCCAGCAGCTTAGAGGAGAGGGGAATCTACGAGCAGTACTTC,CASSLEERGIYEQYF
TRBJ2-7,TRBV20-1,NA,TRBD2,TGCAGTGCTGGGACTAGCGGGTCCTACGAGCAGTACTTC,CSAGTSGSYEQYF
TRBJ2-5,TRBV4-3,NA,TRBD1,TGCGCCAGCAGCCCCCGGACAGGGGGGTACGAGACCCAGTACTTC,CASSPRTGGYETQYF
TRBJ2-5,TRBV3-1,few,NA,TGTGCCAGCAGCCCAATAGAGGGAGTGGCAGAGACCCAGTACTTC,CASSPIEGVAETQYF
TRBJ1-3,TRBV12-3/TRBV12-4,few,TRBD1,TGTGCCAGCAGTTCAAGACAGGGTTCTGGAAACACCATATATTTT,CASSSRQGSGNTIYF
TRBJ2-7,TRBV15,few,NA,TGTGCCACCAGCAGAGATAGGGGTGCCTACGAGCAGTACTTC,CATSRDRGAYEQYF
TRBJ1-2,TRBV12-3/TRBV12-4,many,TRBD1,TGTGCCAGCAGTTTAGCAGGATACAGGGGAGCGCTCTCCTACACCTTC,CASSLAGYRGALSYTF
TRBJ1-6,TRBV5-1,many,NA,TGCGCCAGCAGCTTGGAAGGGTATAATTCACCCCTCCACTTT,CASSLEGYNSPLHF
TRBJ2-3,TRBV7-6,many,TRBD1,TGTGCCAGCAGCTTGACAGGGGGAGCTGATACGCAGTATTTT,CASSLTGGADTQYF
TRBJ2-1,TRBV12-3/TRBV12-4,few,NA,TGTGCCAGCAGTTTAATGAGGGGGGAGCAGTTCTTC,CASSLMRGEQFF